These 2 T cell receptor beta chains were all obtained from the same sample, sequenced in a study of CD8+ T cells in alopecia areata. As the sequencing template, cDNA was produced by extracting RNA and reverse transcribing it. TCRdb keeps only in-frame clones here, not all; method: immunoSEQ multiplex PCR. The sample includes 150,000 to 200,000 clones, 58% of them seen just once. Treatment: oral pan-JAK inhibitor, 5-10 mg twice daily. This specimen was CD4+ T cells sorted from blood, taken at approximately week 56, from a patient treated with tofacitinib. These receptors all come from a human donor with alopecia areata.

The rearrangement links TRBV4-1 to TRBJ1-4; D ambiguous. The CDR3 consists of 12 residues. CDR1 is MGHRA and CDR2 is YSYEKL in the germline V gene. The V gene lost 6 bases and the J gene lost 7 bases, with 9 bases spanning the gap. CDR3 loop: CASSPGVEKLFF. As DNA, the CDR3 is TGCGCCAGCAGTCCCGGGGTTGAAAAACTGTTTTTT.

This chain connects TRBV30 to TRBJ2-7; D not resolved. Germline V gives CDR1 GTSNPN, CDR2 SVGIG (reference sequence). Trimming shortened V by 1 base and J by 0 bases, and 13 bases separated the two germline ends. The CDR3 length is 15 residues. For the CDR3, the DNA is TGTGCCTGGAGTGACGAGGCAGCAAGCTCCTACGAGCAGTACTTC. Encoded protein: CAWSDEAASSYEQYF. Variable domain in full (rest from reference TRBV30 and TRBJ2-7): SQTIHQWPATLVQPVGSPLSLECTVEGTSNPNLYWYRQAAGRGLQLLFYSVGIGQISSEVPQNLSASRPQDRQFILSSKKLLLSDSGFYLCAWSDEAASSYEQYFGPGTRLTVT.